The 12 T cell receptor beta chains below all came from one sample that was sequenced in a study of tissue T cells after allogeneic stem cell transplantation (dated by TCRdb to about 2022). The sample's time point label, in plain terms: mouse harvest day 7 after allogeneic transplant. Each mouse graft, delivered by tail vein injection, combined 10^6 splenic CD5+ T cells with 10^7 T-cell-depleted bone marrow cells. Receptor amplification or capture employed the immunoSEQ multiplex PCR assay. Held by TCRdb, this immuneACCESS table contains in-frame sequences only and omits some clones. Under half of the omission traces to an unresolved V gene where checked; the cause of the rest is unknown. In this sample the table shows 8,000 or so clones, 40% to 55% of which occur a single time. The ten largest make up over 2% of the sample. Sequenced input: skin. These receptors were obtained from a female BALB/c mouse given C57BL/6 T cells with graft-versus-host disease after an allogeneic hematopoietic cell transplant.

Points on this clone: The listed genes are named as in mouse. The missing CDR3 end, 1 residue past where the read stops, is filled in from the germline J gene. V usage is TRBV26 and J usage is TRBJ2-7, with TRBD1 matching 10 bases. The CDR3 runs 14 residues. Germline loops: CDR1 KGHPV, CDR2 FQNQEV (reference sequence). Trimming at V came to 6 bases and at J to 3 bases, leaving 5 bases not matched to a gene. This CDR3 is CASSPGTGVYEQYF. The DNA read from the CDR3 is TGTGCCAGCAGCCCCGGGACAGGGGTCTATGAACAGTAC.

This clone was counted a few times. The genes are named according to mouse. The CDR3 goes on 1 residue after the read ends, and that part is filled in from the germline J gene. This chain uses TRBV3 with TRBJ1-4, with 10 bases matching TRBD1. J lost 1 base, V lost 5 bases, and 4 bases had no gene match. Germline V lookup: CDR1 SNHLY, CDR2 FYNGKV (reference sequence). The CDR3 is made up of 16 amino acids. The part of the CDR3 DNA that was read is TGTGCCAGCAGCCCTTGGACAGGGGGTTCCAACGAAAGATTATTT. It codes for CASSPWTGGSNERLF. In full, the CDR3 is CASSPWTGGSNERLFF.

Concerning this clone: Gene and germline names: mouse. The read stops 1 residue short of the end of the CDR3; the missing end is completed from the germline J gene. The V call is TRBV12-1, the J call TRBJ2-1; TRBD2 aligns across 10 bases. This CDR3 has 16 amino acids. CDR1 and CDR2 from the germline V gene are SGHSN and HYEKVE. J was trimmed by 5 bases and V by 0 bases; bases with no gene match: 6. The CDR3 spells CASSLPDWGADAEQFF. CDR3 bases read: TGTGCCAGCTCTCTCCCCGACTGGGGGGCAGATGCTGAGCAGTTC.

A word on this clone: Gene names refer to mouse genes. The read finishes 1 residue shy of the CDR3 end, and the germline J gene is used to complete it. The chain combines TRBV3 with TRBJ1-3; D unresolved. V lost 3 bases, J lost 0 bases, and 6 bases lay in between. The germline gives CDR1 SNHLY, CDR2 FYNGKV (reference sequence). This CDR3 contains 14 residues. The covered CDR3 bases are TGTGCCAGCAGCTTCGGGGATTCTGGAAATACGCTCTAT. This sequence encodes CASSFGDSGNTLY. The entire CDR3 is CASSFGDSGNTLYF.

A word on this clone: Genes and germline come from the mouse. The read terminates 1 residue ahead of where the CDR3 ends, so the germline J gene completes it. The chain recombines TRBV26 with TRBJ2-4; possibly TRBD1 for D (7 bases). V lost 3 bases, J lost 1 base, and 11 bases lay in between. Germline CDR1 reads KGHPV; CDR2 reads FQNQEV (reference sequence). CDR3 size: 15 residues. CDR3 DNA (partial): TGTGCCAGCAGTCTAGGAGGGGGCCGTCAAAACACCTTGTAC. Translated: CASSLGGGRQNTLY. The whole CDR3 reads CASSLGGGRQNTLYF. Full variable domain (rest looked up from reference TRBV26 and TRBJ2-4): NSKVIQTPRYLVKGQGQKAKMRCIPEKGHPVVFWYQQNKNNEFKFLINFQNQEVLQQIDMTEKRFSAECPSNSPCSLEIQSSEAGDSALYLCASSLGGGRQNTLYFGAGTRLSVL.

Comments on this clone: The gene names given are mouse names. From the germline J gene comes the end of the CDR3, since the read stops 1 residue before it. This chain uses TRBV15 with TRBJ2-7; TRBD2 matches 10 bases. CDR1 SGHND and CDR2 FRSKSL come from the germline V gene. Trimming took 6 bases from V and 1 from J; bases not matched to a gene: 3. This CDR3 is 14 amino acids long. The CDR3 bases that were read are TGTGCCAGCAGCCCGGGACTGGGGTCCTATGAACAGTAC. Translating gives CASSPGLGSYEQY. The complete CDR3 protein is CASSPGLGSYEQYF. Looking up the rest from reference TRBV15 and TRBJ2-7 gives the full variable domain: DAGVTQTPRHEVAEKGQTIILKCEPVSGHNDLFWYRQTKIQGLELLSYFRSKSLMEDGGAFKDRFKAEMLNSSFSTLKIQPTEPKDSAVYLCASSPGLGSYEQYFGPGTRLTVL.

On this clone itself: The germline and genes are mouse ones. The observed sequence ends 1 residue before the CDR3 terminus, with the missing tail filled in from the germline J gene. The J gene is TRBJ1-1, the V gene TRBV15, with TRBD1 as a possible D gene (5 bases). V gave up 5 bases and J gave up 0 bases, with 7 bases separating them. The CDR3 is made up of 13 amino acids. CDR1 is SGHND, CDR2 FRSKSL, per germline. The sequenced part of the CDR3 DNA is TGTGCCAGCAGTGGGACGACAAACACAGAAGTCTTC. It encodes CASSGTTNTEVF. The CDR3, in full, reads CASSGTTNTEVFF.

This clone turned up a few times. Gene labels here are mouse ones. The read is 1 residue too short to cover the CDR3 end, so that end is filled in from the germline J gene. The V and J genes are TRBV26 and TRBJ2-7; no definite D call. Germline CDR1 reads KGHPV; CDR2 reads FQNQEV (reference sequence). This CDR3 region has 13 residues. V dropped 2 bases and J dropped 2 bases, with 7 bases sitting between them. CDR3 DNA, as far as it was read: TGTGCCAGCAGTCTGATGACAACCTATGAACAGTAC. It translates to CASSLMTTYEQY. From start to end, the CDR3 is CASSLMTTYEQYF.

This clone showed up just a few times. Gene names follow the mouse nomenclature. The sequenced fragment ends 1 residue before the CDR3 boundary, so the rest is inferred from the germline J gene. J is TRBJ1-4 and V is TRBV26; 7 bases match TRBD1. Trimming cost V 4 bases and J 1 base; bases outside gene matches: 0. This CDR3 spans 14 amino acids. Germline values: CDR1 KGHPV, CDR2 FQNQEV (reference sequence). The CDR3 here is CASSHRGSNERLFF. CDR3 DNA, as far as it was read: TGTGCCAGCAGTCACAGGGGTTCCAACGAAAGATTATTT.

In its sample, this clone was seen a few times. Mouse names are used for the genes. The read ends 1 residue shy of where the CDR3 ends; the end is completed using the germline J gene. V is TRBV15 and J is TRBJ1-2, with 8 bases lining up with TRBD1. The germline V gene encodes CDR1 SGHND and CDR2 FRSKSL. The length of the CDR3 is 14 residues. V lost 2 bases, J lost 2 bases, and 1 base stayed unmatched. Incomplete CDR3 DNA: TGTGCCAGCAGTTTACAGGGGGCGAACTCCGACTACACC. This translates into CASSLQGANSDYT. The full-length CDR3 reads as CASSLQGANSDYTF.

This clone was seen more than once but under ten times. Mouse gene names apply. The CDR3 extends 1 residue past the end of the read, so its final part is completed from the germline J gene. This chain connects TRBV13-1 to TRBJ2-7, with TRBD2 matching over 7 bases. V dropped 1 base and J dropped 4; count of bases not matched to a gene: 2. CDR1 and CDR2 from the germline V gene are NSHNY and SYGAGN. This CDR3 is built from 13 residues. The CDR3 DNA, read in part, is TGTGCCAGCAGTGATCTGACTGGGTATGAACAGTAC. Amino acid sequence: CASSDLTGYEQY. The complete CDR3 sequence is CASSDLTGYEQYF.

A note on this clone: Gene names and germline refer to mouse. The read ends 1 residue early relative to the CDR3; the germline J gene fills the gap. The chain combines TRBV26 with TRBJ1-6; tentatively, D is TRBD1 (5 bases). TRBJ1-6 is placed among ORFs of uncertain function. In germline, CDR1 is KGHPV, CDR2 FQNQEV (reference sequence). Deletions cut 6 bases from V and 0 bases from J, with 9 bases between. This CDR3 spans 15 amino acids. This chain's CDR3 is CASRRQNSYNSPLYF. The CDR3 DNA, read in part, is TGTGCCAGCAGGAGACAGAATTCCTATAATTCGCCCCTCTAC.